These T cell receptor beta chains were read from a single sample in a study of OX40 agonist ivuxolimab in advanced cancers. Only in-frame clones appear in the TCRdb table, and some are missing; sequencing was by immunoSEQ multiplex PCR. The table lists 31,000 or so clones, 85% to 90% of them singletons, with approximately 32% in the top ten. The sample was CD4+ or CD8+ T cells sorted from blood, taken in a trial of the OX40 agonist ivuxolimab. All receptors come from an adult with an advanced solid tumor such as melanoma, head and neck, liver or kidney cancer. The conserved cysteine and the conserved F or W are not part of the CDR3 here. Expanded clones get a size class; other rows say once, few or many, or leave the size out.

clone_size	v_call	j_call	cdr3_aa
-	TRBV28	TRBJ1-2	ASSFLGQDILGGYT
-	TRBV27	TRBJ1-5	ASGTGNQPQH
-	TRBV5-6	TRBJ2-2	ASSLIGIGELF
once	TRBV2	TRBJ2-1	ASSDETGGNEQF
-	TRBV10-1	TRBJ2-7	ASSESNRYEQY
-	TRBV25-1	TRBJ1-4	ASSEVVTQNEKLF
few	TRBV9	TRBJ1-5	ASSAGFSPGQPQH
-	TRBV29-1	TRBJ2-1	SAPWTGTYNEQF
-	TRBV29-1	TRBJ1-2	SVGTDYGYT
-	TRBV6-5	TRBJ1-2	ASSYFQGDGYT
-	TRBV5-5	TRBJ1-4	ASSFWALNEKLF
-	TRBV27	TRBJ2-5	ASSSPRVPQETQY
-	TRBV2	TRBJ2-7	ASRNTSGGSYEQY
-	TRBV28	TRBJ1-1	ASSSGSANTEAF
-	TRBV14	TRBJ2-6	ASSQPRAGGYSGANVLT
-	TRBV6-4	TRBJ1-6	ASSDSDSSSPLH
-	TRBV5-1	TRBJ1-2	ASRGKQLYGYT
-	TRBV14	TRBJ1-2	ASRKTYGYT
-	TRBV30	TRBJ1-2	AWAGAHYGYT
-	TRBV10-3	TRBJ1-1	AIRYKTAYEAF
-	TRBV20-1	TRBJ2-1	SAGGNEQF
-	TRBV11-1	TRBJ1-2	ASSFSPGHREDGYT
-	TRBV7-9	TRBJ1-1	ASSPLQGLGTEAF